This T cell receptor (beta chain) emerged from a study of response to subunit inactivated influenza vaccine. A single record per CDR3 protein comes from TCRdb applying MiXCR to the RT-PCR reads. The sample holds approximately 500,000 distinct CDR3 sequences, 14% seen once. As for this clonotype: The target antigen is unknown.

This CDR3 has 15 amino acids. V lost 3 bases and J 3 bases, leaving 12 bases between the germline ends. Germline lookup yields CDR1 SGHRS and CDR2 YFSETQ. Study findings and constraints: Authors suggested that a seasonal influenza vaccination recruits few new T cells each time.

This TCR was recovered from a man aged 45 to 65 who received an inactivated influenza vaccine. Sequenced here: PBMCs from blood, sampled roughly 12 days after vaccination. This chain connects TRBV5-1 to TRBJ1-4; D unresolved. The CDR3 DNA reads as TGCGCCAGCAGCTCGATACTTGGGGCTAATGAAAAACTGTTTTTT. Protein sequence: CASSSILGANEKLFF.